This record looks at one TCR beta chain sequence and its context. Its antigen is not known. Sequencing of the DNA from cultured CD4+ T cells was carried out with the Oncomine TCR Beta short-read assay. TCRdb passed the PCR reads through MiXCR, listing each CDR3 protein once. The sample includes about 14,000 distinct CDR3 sequences, roughly 31% seen only once; the top ten take under 20%. This sample was included in a study of vaccination and CD4 T cells after COVID-19. Study background: The stimulus for the cells was overlapping spike peptides derived from SARS-CoV-2, HCoV-NL63, HCoV-OC43 and HCoV-229E.

The CDR3 covers 14 residues. V was cut by 11 bases and J by 1 base, with 16 bases left in between. From germline, CDR1 is MNHEY and CDR2 SVGEGT. Treatment noted: roughly nine-day PBMC culture with coronavirus spike peptide pools or control peptides (ViraFEST assay). With peptide pools, ViraFEST first expanded antigen-specific T cells and afterwards sequenced their TCRs. The chain is built from TRBV6-2 or TRBV6-3 and TRBJ2-3, with D possibly being TRBD2 (6 bases). This receptor was taken from a human donor with COVID-19. Sequencing input: cultured CD4+ T cells from blood. The CDR3 spells CASLTSSGTDTQYF. The CDR3 region has the DNA TGTGCCTCTCTAACTAGCTCCGGCACAGATACGCAGTATTTT.